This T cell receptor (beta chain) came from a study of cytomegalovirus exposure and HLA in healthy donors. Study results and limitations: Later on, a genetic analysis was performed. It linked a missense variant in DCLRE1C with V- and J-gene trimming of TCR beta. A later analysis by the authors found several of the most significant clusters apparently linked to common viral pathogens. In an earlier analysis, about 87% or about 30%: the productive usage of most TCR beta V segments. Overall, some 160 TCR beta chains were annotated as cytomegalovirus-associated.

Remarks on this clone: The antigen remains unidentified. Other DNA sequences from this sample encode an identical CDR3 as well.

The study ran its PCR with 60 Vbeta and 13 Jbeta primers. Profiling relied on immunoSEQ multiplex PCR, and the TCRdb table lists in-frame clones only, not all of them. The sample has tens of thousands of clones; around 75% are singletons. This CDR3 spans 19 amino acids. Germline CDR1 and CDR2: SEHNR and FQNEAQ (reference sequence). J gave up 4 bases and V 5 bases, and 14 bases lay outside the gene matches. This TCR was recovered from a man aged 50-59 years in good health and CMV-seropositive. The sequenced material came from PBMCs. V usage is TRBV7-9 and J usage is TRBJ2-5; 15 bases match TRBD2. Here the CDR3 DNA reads TGTGCCAGCAGCCCAGGGACTAGCGGGGGGACTGTATGGAGAGAGACCCAGTACTTC. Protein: CASSPGTSGGTVWRETQYF.